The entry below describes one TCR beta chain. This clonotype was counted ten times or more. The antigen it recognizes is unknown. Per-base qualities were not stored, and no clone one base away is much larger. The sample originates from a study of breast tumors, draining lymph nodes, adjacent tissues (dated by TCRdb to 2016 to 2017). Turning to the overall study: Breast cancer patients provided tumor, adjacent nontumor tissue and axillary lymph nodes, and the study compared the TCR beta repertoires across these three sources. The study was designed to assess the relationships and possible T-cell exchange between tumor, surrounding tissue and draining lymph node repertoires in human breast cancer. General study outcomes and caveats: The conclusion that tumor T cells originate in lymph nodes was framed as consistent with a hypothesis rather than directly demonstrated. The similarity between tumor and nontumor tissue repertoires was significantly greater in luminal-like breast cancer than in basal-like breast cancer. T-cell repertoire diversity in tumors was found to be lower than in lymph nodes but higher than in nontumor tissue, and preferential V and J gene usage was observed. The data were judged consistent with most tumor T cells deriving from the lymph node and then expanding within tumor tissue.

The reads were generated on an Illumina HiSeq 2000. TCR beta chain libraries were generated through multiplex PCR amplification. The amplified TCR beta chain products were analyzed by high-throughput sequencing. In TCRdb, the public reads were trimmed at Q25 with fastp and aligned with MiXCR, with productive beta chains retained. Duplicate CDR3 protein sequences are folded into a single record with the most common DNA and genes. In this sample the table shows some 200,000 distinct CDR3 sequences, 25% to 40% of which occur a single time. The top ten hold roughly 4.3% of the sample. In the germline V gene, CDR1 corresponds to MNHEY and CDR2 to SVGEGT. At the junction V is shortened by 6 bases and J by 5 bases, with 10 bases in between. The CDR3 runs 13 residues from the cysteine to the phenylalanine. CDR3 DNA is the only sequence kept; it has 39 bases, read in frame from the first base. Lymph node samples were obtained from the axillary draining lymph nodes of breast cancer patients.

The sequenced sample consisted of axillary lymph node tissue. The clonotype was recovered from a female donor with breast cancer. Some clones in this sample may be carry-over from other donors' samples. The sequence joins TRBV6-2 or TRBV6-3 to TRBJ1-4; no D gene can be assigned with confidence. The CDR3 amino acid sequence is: CASSALRNEKLFF. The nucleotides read TGTGCCAGCAGCGCCCTCCGGAATGAAAAACTGTTTTTT.